This note documents a single TCR beta chain sequence. CDR1 and CDR2 from the germline V gene are SGHDT and YYEEEE. The CDR3 extends over 15 amino acids. J was trimmed by 2 bases and V by 4 bases; bases with no gene match: 7. These data belong to a study of blood T cell repertoires in COVID-19. Residents of about two dozen US areas, aged about 18 to 95 years, made up the participants. Cohort allocation depended upon clinical history that participants reported. Clones were read by immunoSEQ multiplex PCR, and TCRdb kept only the in-frame ones, dropping some. The data contain about 300,000 clones, roughly 89% of them singletons.

Sequencing used PBMCs or T cells enriched from blood (not recorded which). The TCR was taken from a man in his fifties or sixties who had recovered from COVID-19. J is TRBJ2-5 and V is TRBV5-6, with 8 nucleotides matching TRBD1. CDR3 residues: CASSLPGGGQETQYF. The CDR3 DNA follows: TGTGCCAGCAGCCTGCCAGGGGGCGGACAAGAGACCCAGTACTTC.